The subject of this entry is one T cell receptor beta chain. The antigen is unknown. This sample was included in a study of T cell responses to AZD1222 COVID-19 vaccine. Study-level results: CD4 TCRs associated with vaccination spanned spike, dominating at 160-218 and 743-854.

The CDR3 runs 15 residues. CDR1 and CDR2 from the germline V gene are SGDLS and YYNGEE. The V gene lost 2 bases and the J gene lost 2 bases, with 13 bases spanning the gap. The assay was immunoSEQ multiplex PCR, and TCRdb's table has in-frame clones only and misses some. The data hold roughly 140,000 clones, with around 88% observed a single time. The starting material was peripheral blood, obtained on day 0 of AZD1222 vaccination. This receptor was identified in an adult in good health. This sequence joins TRBV9 and TRBJ1-2, with D hard to call. The CDR3 coding sequence is TGTGCCAGCAGCGTGAGCCTCACAATAAACTATGGCTACACCTTC. Its translation: CASSVSLTINYGYTF.